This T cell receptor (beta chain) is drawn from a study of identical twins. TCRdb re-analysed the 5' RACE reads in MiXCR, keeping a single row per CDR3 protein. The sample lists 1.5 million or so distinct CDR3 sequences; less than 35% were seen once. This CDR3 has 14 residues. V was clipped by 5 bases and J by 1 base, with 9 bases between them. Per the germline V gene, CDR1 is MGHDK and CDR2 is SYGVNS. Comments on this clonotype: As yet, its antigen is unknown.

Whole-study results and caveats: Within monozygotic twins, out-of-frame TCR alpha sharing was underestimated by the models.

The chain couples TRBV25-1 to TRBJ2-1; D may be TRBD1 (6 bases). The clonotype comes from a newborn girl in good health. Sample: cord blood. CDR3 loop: CASSRTVSYNEQFF. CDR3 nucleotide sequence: TGTGCCAGCAGTCGGACAGTATCCTACAATGAGCAGTTCTTC.